This TCR beta chain was profiled in a study of human T cells and chemical hapten exposure. On the study more broadly: Patch tests applied 0.01% DPC to the upper back, read at 6 days. General observations from the study: With regard to DPC sensitization, TCRs above 1 in 1000 frequency did not change.

This clonotype was counted only a few times. Its antigen is not identified. This CDR3 spans 13 amino acids. V lost 4 bases and J lost 0, with 8 bases in between. Germline CDR1 reads SQVTM; CDR2 reads ANQGSEA. TCRdb reprocessed the RACE reads via MiXCR and lists one record per CDR3 protein. Of tens of thousands of distinct CDR3 sequences in the sample, 8% to 11% were seen once. Time point denoted: pre-sensitization, week 0. Treatment given: therapeutic diphenylcyclopropenone sensitization with weekly scalp DPC. The sequence was obtained from a man in his thirties or forties with alopecia areata. Some clones in this sample may be carry-over from other donors' samples. Sequenced here: whole blood, sampled in connection with sensitization to the hapten diphenylcyclopropenone (DPC). V gene TRBV29-1 combines with J gene TRBJ2-3; D remains unclear. CDR3: CSVAAASTDTQYF. The DNA for the CDR3 is TGCAGCGTTGCGGCAGCTAGCACAGATACGCAGTATTTT.